Each of the 17 T cell receptor beta chains below was sequenced from the same sample in a study of cytomegalovirus exposure and HLA in healthy donors. PCR used 60 Vbeta primers and 13 Jbeta primers. Sequenced by immunoSEQ multiplex PCR; TCRdb stores in-frame clones only, minus some. The profile shows 150,000 or so clones, approximately 84% of them singletons. The sample was PBMCs. Every receptor here comes from a woman aged 45-60 years in good health and CMV-seropositive.

The rearrangement joins TRBV5-4 to TRBJ2-3; 11 bases map to TRBD2. The CDR3 totals 15 residues. Germline V gene lookup returns CDR1 SGHNT and CDR2 YYREEE (reference sequence). The trim removed 2 bases at V and 5 bases at J, leaving 4 bases unmatched. CDR3 in amino acids: CASSFTSGGGDTQYF. In DNA, the CDR3 is TGTGCCAGCAGCTTCACTAGCGGGGGAGGAGATACGCAGTATTTT.

This clone was detected a few times. The chain combines TRBV12-2 with TRBJ2-6; TRBD2 reflects the table's D call only, with no check against the DNA. TRBV12-2 is a documented pseudogene. This CDR3 spans 17 amino acids. CDR3 nucleotides: TGTGCAAGTCGCCCGCCAGAGGGAGGTACTGGGGCCAACGTCCTGACTTTC. Translation gives CASRPPEGGTGANVLTF.

The V and J genes are TRBV6-5 and TRBJ1-2; 10 nucleotides align to TRBD1. Trimming took 6 bases from V and 8 from J; bases not matched to a gene: 6. CDR1 is MNHEY and CDR2 is SVGAGI in the germline V gene. The CDR3 is 13 amino acids. CDR3 protein: CASRGQGYRGYTF. CDR3 nucleotides: TGTGCCAGCAGGGGACAGGGGTATCGAGGCTACACCTTC.

The V gene is TRBV25-1, the J gene TRBJ2-1; 12 positions agree with TRBD2. CDR1 and CDR2 from the germline V gene are MGHDK and SYGVNS. The CDR3 sequence is 15 residues long. V was pared by 4 bases and J by 12 bases, with 10 bases of the junction left unmatched. CDR3 amino acids: CASSALAGGPIVQFF. The CDR3 region has the DNA TGTGCCAGCAGTGCCCTAGCGGGGGGGCCGATTGTGCAGTTCTTC.

This clone was seen a single time. The rearrangement joins TRBV7-9 to TRBJ2-1; D might be TRBD2 (6 bases). V was cut by 5 bases and J by 11 bases, with 10 bases left in between. The germline V gene encodes CDR1 SEHNR and CDR2 FQNEAQ (reference sequence). The CDR3 has 11 residues. The CDR3 sequence is CASSSGFQQFF. The DNA of the CDR3 is TGTGCCAGCAGCAGCGGGTTTCAGCAGTTCTTC.

The chain recombines TRBV7-9 with TRBJ1-6; D not resolved. CDR3 size: 14 residues. Trimming removed 3 bases from V and 7 bases from J, with 10 bases in between. Germline values: CDR1 SEHNR, CDR2 FQNEAQ (reference sequence). CDR3 coding DNA: TGTGCCAGCAGCTTGTCGTCGTTAAATTCACCCCTCCACTTT. Its protein is CASSLSSLNSPLHF. Full variable domain (missing parts from reference TRBV7-9 and TRBJ1-6): DTGVSQNPRHKITKRGQNVTFRCDPISEHNRLYWYRQTLGQGPEFLTYFQNEAQLEKSRLLSDRFSAERPKGSFSTLEIQRTEQGDSAMYLCASSLSSLNSPLHFGNGTRLTVT.

V is TRBV19 and J is TRBJ2-6, with D perhaps matching TRBD1 (6 bases). CDR1 is LNHDA, CDR2 SQIVND, per germline (reference sequence). CDR3 size: 16 residues. Trimming pared 10 bases from V and 0 bases from J, leaving 16 bases between. CDR3 sequence: CATRRTASSGANVLTF. The CDR3 nucleotides read TGTGCCACTAGAAGGACAGCTAGCTCTGGGGCCAACGTCCTGACTTTC.

The rearrangement joins TRBV2 to TRBJ2-1; D is possibly TRBD2 (6 bases). Germline loops: CDR1 SNHLY, CDR2 FYNNEI. V dropped 10 bases and J dropped 7 bases, with 17 bases sitting between them. This CDR3 is built from 13 residues. CDR3 sequence reads: CAIRRAGRNEQFF. For the CDR3, the DNA is TGTGCCATCCGGAGGGCAGGGAGAAATGAGCAGTTCTTC.

This clone was recorded only once. J is TRBJ1-2 and V is TRBV2; TRBD1 matches at 12 bases. Germline-derived CDR1 and CDR2 are SNHLY and FYNNEI. V lost 6 bases and J lost 8; bases outside the gene matches: 7. The CDR3 has 14 residues. The CDR3 DNA sequence: TGTGCCAGCAGCGATGGGACAGGGGGCAGCGGCTACACCTTC. It specifies CASSDGTGGSGYTF.

The rearrangement uses TRBV28 and TRBJ2-1, with D perhaps matching TRBD1 (6 bases). Germline V gene sequence: CDR1 MDHEN, CDR2 SYDVKM. V was cut by 3 bases and J by 6 bases, with 21 bases left in between. The CDR3 contains 17 residues. CDR3 nucleotide sequence: TGTGCCAGCAGTTTTCTCCTTGGGGGCGCGCTGGGCAATGAGCAGTTCTTC. Translating it yields CASSFLLGGALGNEQFF.

The chain carries TRBV2 and TRBJ1-2, with 10 bases aligning to TRBD1. The CDR3 sequence is 14 residues long. The J segment lost 6 bases and the V segment lost 4 bases, leaving 5 bases of the junction unmatched. CDR1 and CDR2 from the germline V gene are SNHLY and FYNNEI. The CDR3 protein is CASSAPGQGNGYTF. The CDR3, as DNA: TGTGCCAGCAGTGCGCCGGGACAGGGGAATGGCTACACCTTC.

This clone showed up just once. The V gene is TRBV29-1, the J gene TRBJ2-7; 11 bases map to TRBD1. The germline CDR1 and CDR2 sequences are SQVTM and ANQGSEA. V lost 7 bases to trimming and J lost 1 base; unmatched junction nucleotides: 6. CDR3 length: 14 amino acids. The CDR3 region has the DNA TGCAGCGCGAAGGGACAGGGGGGATCCTACGAGCAGTACTTC. It is translated as CSAKGQGGSYEQYF.

The chain combines TRBV11-2 with TRBJ2-3, with TRBD2 as a possible D gene (5 bases). CDR1 is SGHAT and CDR2 is FQNNGV in the germline V gene. The V end lost 1 base, the J end lost 2 bases, and 7 bases lay between the germline ends. The CDR3 runs 14 residues. This CDR3 is CASSLGTSTDTQYF. CDR3 bases: TGTGCCAGCAGCTTAGGGACTTCCACAGATACGCAGTATTTT.

In this sample, this clone turned up once. CDR3 residues: CASSLTPSTELYGYTF. The CDR3 DNA sequence: TGTGCCAGCAGCTTAACTCCTTCGACAGAACTCTATGGCTACACCTTC. V is TRBV7-3 and J is TRBJ1-2; TRBD1 might be the D (5 bases). Germline V CDR1 and CDR2: SGHTA, FQGTGA. V was cut by 0 bases and J by 4 bases, with 15 bases left in between. The CDR3 is 16 residues long.

V usage is TRBV18 and J usage is TRBJ1-4; 9 bases line up with TRBD1. V dropped 4 bases and J dropped 7; count of bases not matched to a gene: 4. Per the germline V gene, CDR1 is KGHSH and CDR2 is LQKENI. CDR3 length equals 14 residues. The CDR3 is CASSLTGGSEKLFF. The CDR3 bases are TGTGCCAGCTCACTGACAGGGGGGAGTGAAAAACTGTTTTTT.

This clone was observed a single time. The chain uses TRBV29-1 and TRBJ2-7, with 9 bases fitting TRBD2. The CDR3 covers 16 residues. The V gene's germline CDR1 is SQVTM and CDR2 ANQGSEA. The J segment lost 7 bases and the V segment lost 4 bases, leaving 17 bases of the junction unmatched. This CDR3 is CSVAGLASSLLTEQYF. For the CDR3, the DNA is TGCAGCGTTGCGGGACTAGCCTCCTCCCTACTAACGGAGCAGTACTTC.

The chain uses TRBV27 and TRBJ2-3; the D gene is possibly TRBD1 (5 bases). V lost 6 bases and J 1 base, leaving 14 bases between the germline ends. The CDR3 is 15 amino acids. Germline V gene sequence: CDR1 MNHEY, CDR2 SMNVEV (reference sequence). The CDR3: CASRGEAWGTDTQYF. Written as DNA, the CDR3 is TGTGCCAGCAGAGGGGAAGCTTGGGGCACAGATACGCAGTATTTT.